This T cell receptor (beta chain) was documented in a study of CD4 and CD8 cells across lung adenocarcinoma regions. This clonotype was picked up a small number of times. There are 15 residues in the CDR3. Germline CDR1 and CDR2: MNHNS and SASEGT. J gave up 3 bases and V 6 bases, and 7 bases lay outside the gene matches. TCRdb re-derived calls from the PCR reads in MiXCR, one entry per CDR3 protein. Found here are tens of thousands of distinct CDR3 sequences, around half of them singletons; the top ten hold under 35%. Samples came from patients with localized non-small cell lung adenocarcinoma. The origin of this receptor is a female donor with lung adenocarcinoma. The CD4 and CD8 labels of this study may be unreliable. The chain uses TRBV6-1 and TRBJ2-2; 7 bases are shared with TRBD1. Sequences were obtained from CD8+ T cells from the center of a lung tumor. CDR3: CASRKGGADTGELFF. The CDR3, as DNA: TGTGCCAGCAGGAAAGGGGGCGCGGACACCGGGGAGCTGTTTTTT.